The 8 T cell receptor beta chains in this list originate from one sample, sequenced in a study of blood T cell repertoires in COVID-19. Using immunoSEQ multiplex PCR, the repertoire was profiled, and TCRdb retains in-frame clones only, with some absent. The table lists around 81,000 clones, approximately 86% of them singletons. The specimen sequenced was peripheral blood. The receptors derive from a man aged 45-60 years with acute or convalescent COVID-19.

The J gene is TRBJ1-5, the V gene TRBV7-9; 7 bases fit TRBD1. The V segment lost 5 bases and the J segment 1 base; nucleotides outside the gene matches: 5. CDR3 length: 15 amino acids. Germline assignment: CDR1 SEHNR and CDR2 FQNEAQ (reference sequence). CDR3 sequence reads: CASSMQGGSNQPQHF. Here the CDR3 DNA reads TGTGCCAGCAGCATGCAGGGGGGCAGCAATCAGCCCCAGCATTTT. The full variable domain, completed using reference TRBV7-9 and TRBJ1-5, is DTGVSQNPRHKITKRGQNVTFRCDPISEHNRLYWYRQTLGQGPEFLTYFQNEAQLEKSRLLSDRFSAERPKGSFSTLEIQRTEQGDSAMYLCASSMQGGSNQPQHFGDGTRLSIL.

In DNA form, the CDR3 reads TGTGCCAGCAGCTTGGGGCTAGCGGACACAGATACGCAGTATTTT. Its protein is CASSLGLADTDTQYF. This chain uses TRBV5-6 with TRBJ2-3, with 7 nucleotides matching TRBD2. V dropped 0 bases and J dropped 2; count of bases not matched to a gene: 3. The CDR3 loop spans 15 amino acids. Germline V lookup: CDR1 SGHDT, CDR2 YYEEEE.

The rearrangement links TRBV4-2 to TRBJ2-5, with a weak D call TRBD2 (5 bases). Trimming removed 2 bases at V and 2 bases at J, with 15 bases between. The CDR3 runs 16 residues. Germline CDR1 LGHNA, CDR2 YNFKEQ. The CDR3 loop reads CASSQMAAAAQETQYF. The CDR3 nucleotides are TGTGCCAGCAGCCAAATGGCAGCAGCGGCGCAAGAGACCCAGTACTTC.

The V gene is TRBV5-1, the J gene TRBJ2-7; D remains unclear. Germline V gene data show CDR1 as SGHRS and CDR2 as YFSETQ. V lost 0 bases, J lost 3 bases, and 10 bases lay in between. The CDR3 contains 14 residues. CDR3 loop: CASSLESRYYEQYF. The CDR3 DNA is TGCGCCAGCAGCTTGGAGAGCAGGTACTACGAGCAGTACTTC.

The sample holds one count of this clone. The chain uses TRBV19 and TRBJ2-5; 9 nucleotides align to TRBD2. From germline, CDR1 is LNHDA and CDR2 SQIVND (reference sequence). The CDR3 contains 15 residues. V shed 7 bases, J shed 2 bases, and the junction held 8 bases outside the gene matches. The CDR3 DNA reads TGTGCCAGTAAGGCGGGGCTAGCGGGACAAGAGACCCAGTACTTC. This translates into CASKAGLAGQETQYF.

On this clone: The junction does not match germline at one end; this may be a read error. V and J are TRBV9 and TRBJ1-2; D perhaps matches TRBD1 (6 bases). Germline V gives CDR1 SGDLS, CDR2 YYNGEE. The CDR3 extends over 12 amino acids. The CDR3 DNA is TGTGCCAGCAGCGTAGGTCAGGACAGTATCTTCTTC. It specifies CASSVGQDSIFF. The variable domain in full, with the rest retrieved from reference TRBV9 and TRBJ1-2, is DSGVTQTPKHLITATGQRVTLRCSPRSGDLSVYWYQQSLDQGLQFLIQYYNGEERAKGNILERFSAQQFPDLHSELNLSSLELGDSALYFCASSVGQDSIFFGSGTRLTVV.

This clone appeared a few times. The chain recombines TRBV18 with TRBJ1-6, with 8 bases identical to TRBD1. V lost 7 bases to trimming and J lost 9 bases; unmatched junction nucleotides: 5. Germline V gives CDR1 KGHSH, CDR2 LQKENI. The CDR3 is 13 amino acids. The CDR3 DNA reads TGTGCCAGCTTGGGGACAGGTAGTTCACCCCTCCACTTT. This sequence encodes CASLGTGSSPLHF.

The gene calls are TRBV12-5 and TRBJ1-3; 7 bases match TRBD1. The trim removed 0 bases at V and 0 bases at J, leaving 2 bases unmatched. Per germline, CDR1 LGHNT and CDR2 FRNRAP. The CDR3 covers 16 residues. In DNA form, the CDR3 reads TGTGCTAGTGGTTTGGTTCCAGGGGGCTCTGGAAACACCATATATTTT. Translating it yields CASGLVPGGSGNTIYF. Full variable domain (outside the CDR3, taken from reference TRBV12-5 and TRBJ1-3): DARVTQTPRHKVTEMGQEVTMRCQPILGHNTVFWYRQTMMQGLELLAYFRNRAPLDDSGMPKDRFSAEMPDATLATLKIQPSEPRDSAVYFCASGLVPGGSGNTIYFGEGSWLTVV.